The entry below gives a single T cell receptor (beta chain) sequence along with its context. Its antigen is as yet unknown. The record originates from a study of cytomegalovirus exposure and HLA in healthy donors. About the study: A prior analysis found roughly 110 million unique TCR beta sequences from approximately 200 million T cells. Study-wide results and limits: Later analysis suggested links between common viral pathogens and several top significant clusters.

PCR was performed using 60 Vbeta and 13 Jbeta primers. Only in-frame clones appear in the TCRdb table, and some are missing; sequencing was by immunoSEQ multiplex PCR. The sample shows 100,000 to 150,000 clones, 83% of them seen only once. V gave up 8 bases and J gave up 7 bases, with 26 bases separating them. The CDR3 sequence is 16 residues long. CDR1 and CDR2 from the germline V gene are MDHEN and SYDVKM. The sequence derives from a woman aged 40 to 50 in good health and CMV-seropositive. Specimen: PBMCs. The chain links TRBV28 to TRBJ1-1; D gene unclear. CDR3 residues: CASGSSSTGFFIEAFF. The CDR3 coding sequence is TGTGCCAGCGGGTCCTCTAGTACGGGGTTTTTTATTGAAGCTTTCTTT.